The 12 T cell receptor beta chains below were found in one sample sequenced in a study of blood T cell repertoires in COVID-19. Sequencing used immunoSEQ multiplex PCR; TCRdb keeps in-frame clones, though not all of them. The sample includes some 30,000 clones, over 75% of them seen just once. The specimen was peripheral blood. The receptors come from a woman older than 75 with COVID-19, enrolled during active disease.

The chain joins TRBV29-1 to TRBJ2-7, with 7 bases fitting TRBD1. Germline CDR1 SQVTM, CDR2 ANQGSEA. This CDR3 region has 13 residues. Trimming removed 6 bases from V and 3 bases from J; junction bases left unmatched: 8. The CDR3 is CSVRGQSRYEQYF. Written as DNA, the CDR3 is TGCAGCGTAAGGGGACAGAGTCGCTACGAGCAGTACTTC.

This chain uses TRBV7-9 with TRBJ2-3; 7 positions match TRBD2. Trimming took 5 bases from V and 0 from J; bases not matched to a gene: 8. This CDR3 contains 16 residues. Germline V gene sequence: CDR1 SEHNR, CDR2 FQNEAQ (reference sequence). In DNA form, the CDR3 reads TGTGCCAGCAGCCTCACACTAGCGCTGAGCACAGATACGCAGTATTTT. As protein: CASSLTLALSTDTQYF.

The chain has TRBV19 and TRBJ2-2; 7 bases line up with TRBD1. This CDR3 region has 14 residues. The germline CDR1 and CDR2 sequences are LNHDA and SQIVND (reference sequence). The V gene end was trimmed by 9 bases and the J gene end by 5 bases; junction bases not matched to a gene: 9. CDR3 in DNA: TGTGCCAGCTCGGGACAGACGTTAACCGGGGAGCTGTTTTTT. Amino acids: CASSGQTLTGELFF. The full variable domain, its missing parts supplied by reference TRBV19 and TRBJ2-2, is DGGITQSPKYLFRKEGQNVTLSCEQNLNHDAMYWYRQDPGQGLRLIYYSQIVNDFQKGDIAEGYSVSREKKESFPLTVTSAQKNPTAFYLCASSGQTLTGELFFGEGSRLTVL.

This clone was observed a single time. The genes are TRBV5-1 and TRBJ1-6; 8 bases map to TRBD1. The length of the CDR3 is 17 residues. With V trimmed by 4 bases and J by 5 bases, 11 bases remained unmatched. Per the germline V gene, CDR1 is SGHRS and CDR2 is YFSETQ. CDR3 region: CASSRWGQDYDNSPLHF. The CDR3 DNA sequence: TGCGCCAGCAGCCGATGGGGACAGGACTACGATAATTCACCCCTCCACTTT. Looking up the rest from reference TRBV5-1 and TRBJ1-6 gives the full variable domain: KAGVTQTPRYLIKTRGQQVTLSCSPISGHRSVSWYQQTPGQGLQFLFEYFSETQRNKGNFPGRFSGRQFSNSRSEMNVSTLELGDSALYLCASSRWGQDYDNSPLHFGNGTRLTVT.

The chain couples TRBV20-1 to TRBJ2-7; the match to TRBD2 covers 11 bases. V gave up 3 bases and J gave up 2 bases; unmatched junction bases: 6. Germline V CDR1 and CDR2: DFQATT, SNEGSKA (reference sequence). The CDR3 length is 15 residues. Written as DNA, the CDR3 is TGCAGTGCTAGTACTACGGGACTAGCGGCCTACGAGCAGTACTTC. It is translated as CSASTTGLAAYEQYF.

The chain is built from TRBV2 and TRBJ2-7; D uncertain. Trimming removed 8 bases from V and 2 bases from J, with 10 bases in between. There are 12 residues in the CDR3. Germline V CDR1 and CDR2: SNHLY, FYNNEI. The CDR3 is CASANRPYEQYF. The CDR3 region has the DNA TGTGCCAGCGCCAACAGACCCTACGAGCAGTACTTC.

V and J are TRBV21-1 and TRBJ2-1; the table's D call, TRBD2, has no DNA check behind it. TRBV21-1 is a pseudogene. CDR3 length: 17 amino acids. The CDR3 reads CASSTRSGLSSYNEQFF. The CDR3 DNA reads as TGTGCCAGCAGCACCCGGAGTGGCCTCAGCTCCTACAATGAGCAGTTCTTC.

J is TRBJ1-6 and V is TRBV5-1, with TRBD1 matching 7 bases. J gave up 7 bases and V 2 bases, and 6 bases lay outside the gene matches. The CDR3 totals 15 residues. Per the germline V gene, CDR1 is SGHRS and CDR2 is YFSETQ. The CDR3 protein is CASSFSGTENSPLHF. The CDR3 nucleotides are TGCGCCAGCAGCTTTTCCGGGACAGAGAATTCACCCCTCCACTTT.

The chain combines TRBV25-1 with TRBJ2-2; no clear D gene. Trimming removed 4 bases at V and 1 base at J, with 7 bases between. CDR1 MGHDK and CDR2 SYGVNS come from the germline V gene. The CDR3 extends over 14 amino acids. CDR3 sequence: CASSAAGNTGELFF. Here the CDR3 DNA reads TGTGCCAGCAGTGCGGCAGGGAACACCGGGGAGCTGTTTTTT. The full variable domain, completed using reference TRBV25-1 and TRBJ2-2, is EADIYQTPRYLVIGTGKKITLECSQTMGHDKMYWYQQDPGMELHLIHYSYGVNSTEKGDLSSESTVSRIRTEHFPLTLESARPSHTSQYLCASSAAGNTGELFFGEGSRLTVL.

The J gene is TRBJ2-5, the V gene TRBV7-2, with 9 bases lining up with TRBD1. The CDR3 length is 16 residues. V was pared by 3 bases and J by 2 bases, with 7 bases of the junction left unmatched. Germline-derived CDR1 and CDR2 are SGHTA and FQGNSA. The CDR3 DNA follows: TGTGCCAGCAGCTTGCCGGGACAGGGTAGACAAGAGACCCAGTACTTC. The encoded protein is CASSLPGQGRQETQYF.

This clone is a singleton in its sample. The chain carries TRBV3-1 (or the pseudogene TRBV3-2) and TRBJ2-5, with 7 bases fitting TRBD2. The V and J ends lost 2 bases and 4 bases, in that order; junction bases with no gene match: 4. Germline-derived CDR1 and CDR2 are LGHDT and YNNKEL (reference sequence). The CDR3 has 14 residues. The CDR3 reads CASSQRGGGETQYF. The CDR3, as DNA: TGTGCCAGCAGCCAACGGGGCGGGGGAGAGACCCAGTACTTC.

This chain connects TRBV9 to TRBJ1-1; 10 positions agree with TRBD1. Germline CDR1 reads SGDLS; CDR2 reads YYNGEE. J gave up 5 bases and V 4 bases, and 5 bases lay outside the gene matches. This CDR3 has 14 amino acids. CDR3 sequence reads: CASSTKGQGTEAFF. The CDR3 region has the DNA TGTGCCAGCAGCACCAAGGGACAGGGGACTGAAGCTTTCTTT.